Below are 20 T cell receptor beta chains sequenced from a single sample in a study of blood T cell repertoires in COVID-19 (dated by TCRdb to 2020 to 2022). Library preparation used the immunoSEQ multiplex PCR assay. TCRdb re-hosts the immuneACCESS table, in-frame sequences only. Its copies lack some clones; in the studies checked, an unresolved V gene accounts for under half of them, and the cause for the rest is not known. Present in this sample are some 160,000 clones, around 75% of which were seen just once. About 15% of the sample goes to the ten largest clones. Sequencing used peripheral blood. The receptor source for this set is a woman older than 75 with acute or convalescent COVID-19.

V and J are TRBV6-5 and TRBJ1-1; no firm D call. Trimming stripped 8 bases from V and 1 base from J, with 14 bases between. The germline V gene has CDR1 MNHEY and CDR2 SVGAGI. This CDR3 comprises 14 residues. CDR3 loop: CASAKEVPNTEAFF. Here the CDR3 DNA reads TGTGCCAGCGCCAAGGAGGTTCCGAACACTGAAGCTTTCTTT.

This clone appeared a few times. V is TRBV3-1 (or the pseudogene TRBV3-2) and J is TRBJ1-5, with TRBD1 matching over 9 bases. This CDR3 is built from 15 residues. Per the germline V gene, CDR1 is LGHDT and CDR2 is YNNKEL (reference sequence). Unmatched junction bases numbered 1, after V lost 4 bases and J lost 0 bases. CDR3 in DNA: TGTGCCAGCAGCCGGACAGGGGATAGCAATCAGCCCCAGCATTTT. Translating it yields CASSRTGDSNQPQHF.

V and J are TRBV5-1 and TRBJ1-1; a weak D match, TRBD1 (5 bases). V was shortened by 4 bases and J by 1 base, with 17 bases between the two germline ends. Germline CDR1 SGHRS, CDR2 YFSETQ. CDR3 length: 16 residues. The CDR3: CASSPGTDLTNTEAFF. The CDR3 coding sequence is TGCGCCAGCAGCCCAGGGACTGACCTAACGAACACTGAAGCTTTCTTT.

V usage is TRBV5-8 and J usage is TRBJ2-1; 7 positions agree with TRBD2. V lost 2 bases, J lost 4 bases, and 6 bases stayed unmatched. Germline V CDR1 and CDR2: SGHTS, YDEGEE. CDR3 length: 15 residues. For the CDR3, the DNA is TGTGCCAGCAGCTTTAGCGGGTATGCTTACAATGAGCAGTTCTTC. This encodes CASSFSGYAYNEQFF.

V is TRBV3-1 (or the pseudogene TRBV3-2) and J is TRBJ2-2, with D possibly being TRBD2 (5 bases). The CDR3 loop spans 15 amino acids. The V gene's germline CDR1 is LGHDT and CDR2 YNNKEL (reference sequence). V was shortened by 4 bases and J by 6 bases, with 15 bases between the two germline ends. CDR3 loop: CASSPTLSEAGELFF. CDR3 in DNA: TGTGCCAGCAGCCCCACCCTTAGCGAGGCCGGGGAGCTGTTTTTT.

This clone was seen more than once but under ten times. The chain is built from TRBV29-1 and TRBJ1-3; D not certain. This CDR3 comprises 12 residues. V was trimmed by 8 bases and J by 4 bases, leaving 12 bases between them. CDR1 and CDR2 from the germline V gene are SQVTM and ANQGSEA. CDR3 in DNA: TGCAGCCCGAGGAGACGCGGAAACACCATATATTTT. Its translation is CSPRRRGNTIYF.

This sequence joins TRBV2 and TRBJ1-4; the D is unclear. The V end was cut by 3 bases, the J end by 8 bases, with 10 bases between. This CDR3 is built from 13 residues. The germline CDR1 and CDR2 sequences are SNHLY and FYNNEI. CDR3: CASSDMVGEKLFF. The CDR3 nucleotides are TGTGCCAGCAGTGATATGGTCGGGGAAAAACTGTTTTTT.

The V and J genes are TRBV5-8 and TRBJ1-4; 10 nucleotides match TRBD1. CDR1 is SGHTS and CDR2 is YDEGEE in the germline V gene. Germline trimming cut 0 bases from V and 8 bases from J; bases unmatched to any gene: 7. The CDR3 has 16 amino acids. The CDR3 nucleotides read TGTGCCAGCAGCTTGGGACAGGGGGCGTCGGTCGAAAAACTGTTTTTT. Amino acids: CASSLGQGASVEKLFF.

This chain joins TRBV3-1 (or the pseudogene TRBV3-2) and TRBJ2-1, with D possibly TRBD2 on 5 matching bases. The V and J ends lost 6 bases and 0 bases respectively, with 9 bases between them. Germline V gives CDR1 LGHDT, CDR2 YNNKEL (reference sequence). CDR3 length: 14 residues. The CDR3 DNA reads TGTGCCAGCAGTCTAGCAAGCTCCTACAATGAGCAGTTCTTC. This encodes CASSLASSYNEQFF.

CDR3 in DNA: TGTGCCAGTAGTCAACGGGGATCACCCCTCCACTTT. Its translation is CASSQRGSPLHF. The chain links TRBV19 to TRBJ1-6; D is uncertain. Germline V gene lookup returns CDR1 LNHDA and CDR2 SQIVND (reference sequence). This CDR3 comprises 12 residues. V was trimmed by 5 bases and J by 10 bases, leaving 9 bases between them.

The chain's CDR3 is CASSLEAVNYGYTF. The CDR3 bases are TGCGCCAGCAGCTTGGAGGCGGTGAACTATGGCTACACCTTC. The chain links TRBV5-1 to TRBJ1-2; D gene uncertain. The CDR3 loop spans 14 amino acids. V lost 0 bases to trimming and J lost 2 bases, with 8 bases between them. The germline V gene has CDR1 SGHRS and CDR2 YFSETQ.

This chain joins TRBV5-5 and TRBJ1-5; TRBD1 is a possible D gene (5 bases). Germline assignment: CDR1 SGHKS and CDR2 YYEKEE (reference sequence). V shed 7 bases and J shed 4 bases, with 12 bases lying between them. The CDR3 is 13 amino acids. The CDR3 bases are TGTGCCAGCGAGGCAGGGCAAAATCAGCCCCAGCATTTT. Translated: CASEAGQNQPQHF.

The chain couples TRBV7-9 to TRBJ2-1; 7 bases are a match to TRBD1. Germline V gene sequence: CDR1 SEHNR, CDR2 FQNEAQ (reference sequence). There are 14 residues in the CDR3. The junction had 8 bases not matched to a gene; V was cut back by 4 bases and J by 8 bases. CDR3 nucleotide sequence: TGTGCCAGCAGCTCCTCAGGGGGTAGTGATGAGCAGTTCTTC. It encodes CASSSSGGSDEQFF.

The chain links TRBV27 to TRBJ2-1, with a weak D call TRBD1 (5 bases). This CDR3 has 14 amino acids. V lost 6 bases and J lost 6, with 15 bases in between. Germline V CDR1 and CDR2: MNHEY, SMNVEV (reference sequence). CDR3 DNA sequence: TGTGCCAGCAGGGTGGTTGAAAGGGGCAATGAGCAGTTCTTC. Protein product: CASRVVERGNEQFF.

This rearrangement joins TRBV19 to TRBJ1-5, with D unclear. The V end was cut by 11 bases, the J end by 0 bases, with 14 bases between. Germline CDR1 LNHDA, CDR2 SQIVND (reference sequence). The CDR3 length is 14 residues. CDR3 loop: CASTRIYSNQPQHF. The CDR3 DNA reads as TGTGCCTCCACCCGTATCTATAGCAATCAGCCCCAGCATTTT.

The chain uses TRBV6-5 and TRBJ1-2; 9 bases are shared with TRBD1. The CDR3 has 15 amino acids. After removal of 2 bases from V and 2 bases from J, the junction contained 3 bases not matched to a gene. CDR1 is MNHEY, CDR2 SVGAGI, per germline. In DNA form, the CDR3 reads TGTGCCAGCAGTTACGGAGGGACAGGGAACTATGGCTACACCTTC. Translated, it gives CASSYGGTGNYGYTF.

CDR3 DNA: TGTGCCAGCCGCGGACAGGGCAGCATGAACACTGAAGCTTTCTTT. Residues: CASRGQGSMNTEAFF. The chain combines TRBV2 with TRBJ1-1; 8 bases map to TRBD1. Germline CDR1 reads SNHLY; CDR2 reads FYNNEI. This CDR3 region has 15 residues. J was trimmed by 0 bases and V by 8 bases; bases with no gene match: 8.

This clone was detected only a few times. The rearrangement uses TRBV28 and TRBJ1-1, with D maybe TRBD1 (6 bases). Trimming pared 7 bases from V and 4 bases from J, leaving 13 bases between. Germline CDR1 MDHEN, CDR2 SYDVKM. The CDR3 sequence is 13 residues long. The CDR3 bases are TGTGCCAGCAAGCCAGGGGTTTTCACTGAAGCTTTCTTT. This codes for CASKPGVFTEAFF.

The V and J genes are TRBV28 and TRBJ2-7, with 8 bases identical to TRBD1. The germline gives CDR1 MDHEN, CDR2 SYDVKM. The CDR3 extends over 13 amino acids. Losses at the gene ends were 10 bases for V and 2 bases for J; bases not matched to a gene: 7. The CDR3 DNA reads TGTGCCACACGGGACAGGCGGACCTACGAGCAGTACTTC. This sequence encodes CATRDRRTYEQYF.

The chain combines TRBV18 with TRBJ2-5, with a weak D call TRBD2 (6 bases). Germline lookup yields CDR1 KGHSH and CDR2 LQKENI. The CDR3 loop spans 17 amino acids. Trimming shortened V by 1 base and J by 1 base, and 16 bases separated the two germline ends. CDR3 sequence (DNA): TGTGCCAGCTCACCACGGGGGGTAGCGGCGCGCCAAGAGACCCAGTACTTC. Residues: CASSPRGVAARQETQYF.